The entry below gives a single T cell receptor beta chain sequence along with its context. The antigen it binds to is not known. Per-base quality was not reported, and no clone a single base away is much larger than it. The cohort consisted of fewer than 700 healthy bone marrow donors. At the time of sampling, all cohort members were nominally healthy, though unrecorded immune exposures were likely present. The donor tested CMV seronegative, placing the donor among the 300 to 450 seronegative members of the cohort. Each donor provided a peripheral blood sample, and peripheral blood mononuclear cells were used for TCR beta sequencing. The Qiagen DNeasy Blood Extraction Kit was used to extract genomic DNA from the blood cell samples. A distance of 12 bases separates the germline ends of V and J, which lose 7 bases and 6 bases respectively. Its CDR3 holds 12 amino acids, cysteine through phenylalanine. The read is trimmed to its CDR3 DNA, 36 bases read in frame from base 1. Reading the germline V gene gives CDR1 SNHLY and CDR2 FYNNEI.

The receptor library was made with the immunoSEQ multiplex PCR assay. The multiplex PCR relied on a mix of 60 forward primers for TCR Vbeta segments and 13 reverse primers for TCR Jbeta segments. The CDR3 region of rearranged TCR beta genes was amplified from genomic DNA with a multiplex PCR assay. Amplified TCR beta libraries were sequenced as 87-base-pair reads on the Illumina HiSeq System. Per the authors' processing: In a later analysis, around 80 million unique TCR beta chains were counted across the 690 or so repertoires, and some 10 million of these chains were shared by at least two donors. To remove PCR and sequencing errors, raw reads were error-corrected and collapsed into unique sequences using a nearest-neighbor algorithm that merged closely related sequences. To assign V, D and J gene segments, CDR3 sequences were aligned to IMGT reference sequences. For a sequence to be retained, at least a six-nucleotide match to both a V gene segment and a J gene segment was required. A rearrangement counted as productive if the CDR3 had no stop codons and remained in frame with V and J, and every other rearrangement counted as non-productive. Following IMGT convention, CDR3 was defined as the stretch from the second conserved V-encoded cysteine to the conserved J-encoded phenylalanine. In an earlier analysis of 550 to 650 of the donors, sequences lacking an unambiguous match to a single V gene segment were excluded. An earlier analysis of several hundred of the donors called V segments functional above 56.7% productive rearrangements and segregating when the between-donor standard deviation exceeded 5%. To diagnose cytomegalovirus status from the catalog of TCR beta chain sequences, a statistical classification framework was built. V and J gene assignment, in a later analysis, came from comparing TCR nucleotide sequences with IMGT/GENE-DB human TR gene sequences. Using the TCRdist pipeline, a later analysis assigned CDR3 sequences along with most-parsimonious VDJ recombination scenarios. In a later analysis, each TCR beta chain was defined by its CDR3 amino acid sequence together with its V-gene family, and reads without a unique V-gene family were excluded. To address suspected cross-contamination and a sequencing artifact, a later analysis removed a few hundred highly shared, low-generation-probability nucleotide sequences. For each public chain, a later analysis derived a clonal expansion index from normalized ranks of inferred template counts within each repertoire. Generation probabilities in a later analysis came from a VDJ recombination model fitted to out-of-frame rearrangements, and those results were checked against IGoR. A later analysis scored TCR-TCR, TCR-HLA and TCR-CMV co-occurrence with hypergeometric tests, applying a repertoire-size bias correction to TCR pairs. To estimate false discovery rates, a later analysis permuted the HLA or CMV assignments 20 times. A later analysis grouped co-occurring TCRs with DBSCAN, adding TCRdist sequence similarity when clustering within HLA-allele-positive subsets. Co-occurrence clustering excluded repertoires with fewer than 30,000 or more than 120,000 public chains, plus five with anomalous nucleotide sharing. Not all clones reach the TCRdb copy of this immuneACCESS table, which keeps in-frame sequences only. Checked studies attribute under half of the gap to unresolved V genes and leave the rest unexplained. V and J calls and clone size come straight from that table; D and trimming were deduced from the DNA. For this sample the table gives 100,000 to 150,000 clones, of which 80% were detected only once. 1% of the sample goes to the ten largest clones.

This sample was taken from a study of cytomegalovirus exposure and HLA in healthy donors (dated by TCRdb to 2016 to 2017). Turning to the overall study: In an earlier analysis of 550 to 750 of the donors, 276 Gb of sequence data and 90 million to 130 million unique TCR beta sequences from 150 million to 200 million T cells were reported. Alongside the repertoire data, information on donor age, sex, ethnicity and CMV serostatus was compiled. HLA typing covered class I and class II loci at four-digit resolution. On average, around 200,000 unique TCR beta nucleotide sequences were sequenced per donor among about 400 genotyped donors of the cohort, with roughly a sixth of those sequences being non-productive. Four to six DR-DQ haplotypes were handled as single units for association and clustering, since linkage in the cohort was strong. The study was designed to test whether signatures of past pathogen exposure could be identified by cataloging public T cell receptors. All discovery cohort repertoires had been generated on a single sequencing platform. To decide whether each TCR beta V gene segment behaved as functional or pseudogenic, an earlier analysis of approximately 620 of the donors relied on high-throughput TCR beta sequencing. Rather than drawing on any new phenotypic data, the later analysis identified candidate immune exposures from TCR beta sequences and the way those sequences occurred across donors. The study used immunosequencing to profile the T cell repertoires of 600 to 850 subjects and linked those repertoires to cytomegalovirus serostatus. To predict cytomegalovirus infection status, the study combined high-throughput TCR immunosequencing, statistical association of individual TCRs with disease status, and machine learning. Besides the first cohort of hundreds of subjects, a separate validation cohort made up of 120 or so different subjects was used. Around 320 gigabases of sequencing data and tens of millions of unique TCR sequences were included in an early release covering around 600 HLA-typed donors. Typing coverage differed by locus: A, B, C, DRB1 and DQB1 were typed in roughly 629-630 donors, DQA1 in approximately 520, DPA1 in 600 to 610, and DPB1 in roughly 470. Of the roughly 390 genotyped donors, 70% to 90% were placed in the genetic ancestry cluster associated with self-reported Caucasian donors. A later genetic analysis took genome-wide SNP genotypes for about 65% of the 666 donors and used that subset as a discovery cohort. A later analysis re-analyzed previously published TCR beta repertoires from several hundred donors and added high-resolution HLA genotyping to study TCR occurrence patterns.

General findings and caveats noted by the study authors: Correlated functional status among segregating V segments might be attributable to linkage disequilibrium, but an unknown experimental factor could not be ruled out. V-gene and J-gene trimming of TCR beta chains was associated with a missense DCLRE1C variant in a later genetic analysis, and the association was replicated in an independent cohort. A later analysis reported that several top co-occurrence clusters appeared linked to parvovirus B19, influenza, CMV and Epstein-Barr virus. A group of highly shared sequence variants was considered likely to be a technical artifact of the sequencing pipeline. Compared with the roughly 700-donor mean, donors in an Asian-associated ancestry cluster had fewer N-insertions in productive TCRs, according to a later genetic analysis. While some public TCRs were present in many individuals, most TCR sequences turned up only very rarely across donors. Broadly in line with IMGT annotations, most TCR beta V segments showed up in productive rearrangements about 87% or about 30% of the time in an earlier analysis of 450 to 600 of the donors. Because counts were too low, roughly 18 rarely observed V segments, including chromosome 9 orphons, were left out of the earlier analysis of 500 to 650 of the donors. A later analysis found that TCR association rates varied across HLA loci, with DRB1 alleles showing the most associated TCRs and HLA-C alleles the fewest. A further reported finding was that TCR beta sequences accurately predicted the HLA-A and HLA-B alleles for most subjects in the first cohort. The 87-base-pair reads could not distinguish some IMGT-functional V segments, including TRBV6-2 and TRBV6-3, so those segments were excluded. In a later analysis, most CMV-associated TCR beta chains were found to appear HLA-restricted, with HLA associations seemingly driven largely by CMV exposure. Specific HLA alleles were associated with more than 15,000 TCR beta sequences at a false discovery rate of 0.05 in a later analysis. When HLA alleles, especially DR and DQ, strongly co-occurred, TCR associations were difficult to assign to individual alleles. The authors suggested that the approach could potentially be extended to other disease states and immunological phenotypes. In vitro tests confirmed that a few of the cytomegalovirus-associated TCR beta chains recognize cytomegalovirus antigens. Immune exposure information for the cohort was limited to CMV serostatus. In a later analysis, HLA-associated TCR beta chains were found to be more clonally expanded and to have lower generation probabilities than equally common non-associated chains. In this cohort, only TCR beta chains were sequenced, and detectable features were limited by the absence of alpha or paired-chain data. Sequencing depth was assumed to be roughly uniform across donors in the presence/absence analyses, though that assumption may not hold. HLA typing was unavailable for some donors at each locus, so association tests used only the typed subset. In the study, approximately 160 TCR beta chains were listed as associated with cytomegalovirus. The classifier was reported to diagnose cytomegalovirus status with high specificity and sensitivity in both the original cohort and the validation cohort.

The clonotype was recovered from a man in his forties in good health and CMV-seronegative. Source material: PBMCs. The rearrangement joined TRBV2 to TRBJ1-1; tentative D gene TRBD1, with 6 bases matching. Here is the DNA: TGTGCCAGCAAGGGGGTAATCTCTGAAGCTTTCTTT. Its protein product is CASKGVISEAFF. The full variable domain, completed from the reference TRBV2 and TRBJ1-1 proteins outside the CDR3, reads EPEVTQTPSHQVTQMGQEVILRCVPISNHLYFYWYRQILGQKVEFLVSFYNNEISEKSEIFDDQFSVERPDGSNFTLKIRSTKLEDSAMYFCASKGVISEAFFGQGTRLTVV.